This T cell receptor (beta chain) came from a study of T-cell memory formation after mild COVID-19. TCRdb used MiXCR to reprocess the 5' RACE reads, holding one entry per CDR3 protein. This table holds some 120,000 distinct CDR3 sequences, approximately 17% found once. Comment on this clonotype: Its antigen is unknown.

CDR1 is LNHNV, CDR2 YYDKDF, per germline (reference sequence). The germline V and J ends were trimmed by 3 bases and 7 bases, with 9 bases remaining between them. The CDR3 has 12 amino acids. General observations from the study: Second-wave clones peaking on day 37 lacked confirmed SARS-CoV-2 specificity.

The source is a man between 18 and 35 years old who had mild COVID-19 (a few samples of this study predate the infection). Cell type and time point are not known. This chain uses TRBV15 with TRBJ2-5; D is possibly TRBD2 (6 bases). Sequenced material: PBMCs or a T cell subset sorted from them (not recorded which). This CDR3 is CATSSRLGTQYF. The CDR3 region has the DNA TGTGCCACCAGCAGTCGACTAGGGACCCAGTACTTC.